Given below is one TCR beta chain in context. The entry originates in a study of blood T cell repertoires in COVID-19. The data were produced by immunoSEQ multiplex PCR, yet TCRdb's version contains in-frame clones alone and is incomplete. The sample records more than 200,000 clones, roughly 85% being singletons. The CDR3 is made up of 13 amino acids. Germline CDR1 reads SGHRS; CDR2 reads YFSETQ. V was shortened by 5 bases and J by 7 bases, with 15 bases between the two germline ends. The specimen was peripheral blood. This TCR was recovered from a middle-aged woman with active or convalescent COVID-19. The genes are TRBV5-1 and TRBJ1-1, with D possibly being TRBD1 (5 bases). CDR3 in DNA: TGCGCCAGCAGTCAAAATCATAGGGGTGAAGCTTTCTTT. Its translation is CASSQNHRGEAFF.